A single sample gave rise to the 27 T cell receptor beta chains below, sequenced in a study of post-analysis software for immune sequencing data. Broader study findings: Higher frequency in patients than in controls was seen for 5 or 6 TRBV segments, with TRBV5-6, TRBV5-1 and TRBV20-1 among them.

Researchers reported that TCR beta cDNA libraries carried unique molecular identifiers. TCRdb ran MiXCR on the PCR reads and lists one entry per CDR3 protein. The data contain 750,000 to 900,000 distinct CDR3 sequences, about half of them seen just once; the ten biggest clones take up just under 5%. No cognate antigen is known for these TCRs. Sequencing was carried out using blood. These receptors were obtained from a girl aged 10-17 years with multiple sclerosis.

V and J are TRBV7-9 and TRBJ1-2; 7 bases match TRBD1. This CDR3 has 12 amino acids. Germline V gives CDR1 SEHNR, CDR2 FQNEAQ (reference sequence). V lost 5 bases and J lost 6; bases outside the gene matches: 3. The CDR3 DNA sequence: TGTGCCAGCAGCCACACAGGGGATGGCTACACCTTC. It yields the protein CASSHTGDGYTF.

This chain links TRBV7-9 with TRBJ2-1; 14 nucleotides agree with TRBD2. V was pared by 2 bases and J by 7 bases, with 4 bases of the junction left unmatched. From germline, CDR1 is SEHNR and CDR2 FQNEAQ (reference sequence). The CDR3 runs to 16 residues. This chain's CDR3 is CASSLTGTSGRNEQFF. The CDR3 DNA follows: TGTGCCAGCAGCTTAACCGGGACTAGCGGGAGAAATGAGCAGTTCTTC.

In its sample, this clonotype was seen a few times. This chain links TRBV3-1 with TRBJ2-4, with 11 bases identical to TRBD2. Looked up from germline, CDR1 is LGHDT and CDR2 is YNNKEL (reference sequence). The CDR3 contains 14 residues. V lost 0 bases, J lost 15 bases, and 7 bases stayed unmatched. As DNA, the CDR3 is TGTGCCAGCAGCCAAGATCAGGGACTAGCGGTTTGGTACTTC. This codes for CASSQDQGLAVWYF.

This clonotype appeared a few times. The gene calls are TRBV6-5 and TRBJ2-5, with 7 positions matching TRBD2. The CDR3 length is 15 residues. The trim removed 6 bases at V and 1 base at J, leaving 8 bases unmatched. Germline values: CDR1 MNHEY, CDR2 SVGAGI. The CDR3 spells CASSPQLAVQETQYF. CDR3 DNA sequence: TGTGCCAGCAGCCCCCAGCTAGCGGTCCAAGAGACCCAGTACTTC.

This rearrangement joins TRBV20-1 to TRBJ2-3; 7 positions agree with TRBD2. The germline CDR1 and CDR2 sequences are DFQATT and SNEGSKA (reference sequence). This CDR3 region has 14 residues. Unmatched junction bases numbered 11, after V lost 6 bases and J lost 5 bases. As DNA, the CDR3 is TGCAGTGCCCGATTTAGAGTAGCGGGAGATACGCAGTATTTT. Its protein is CSARFRVAGDTQYF.

This clonotype occurred a few times. The chain employs TRBV7-8 and TRBJ2-4, with D unclear. The assigned J gene may be wrong: the sequence end matches TRBJ2-7 better. The CDR3 spans 15 residues. Germline loops: CDR1 SGHVS, CDR2 FQNEAQ. CDR3 loop: CASSPRASLSYEQYF. The CDR3 DNA follows: TGTGCCAGCAGCCCACGGGCTTCCCTCTCCTACGAGCAGTACTTC.

This chain connects TRBV15 to TRBJ2-5; 9 bases align to TRBD2. The V gene end was trimmed by 0 bases and the J gene end by 0 bases; junction bases not matched to a gene: 5. CDR3 length equals 17 residues. Germline loops: CDR1 LNHNV, CDR2 YYDKDF (reference sequence). As DNA, the CDR3 is TGTGCCACCAGCAGAGATCGGGCTAGCGGGGACCAAGAGACCCAGTACTTC. Protein: CATSRDRASGDQETQYF.

The chain combines TRBV5-5 with TRBJ1-5; D gene unclear. Germline V gene lookup returns CDR1 SGHKS and CDR2 YYEKEE (reference sequence). V was shortened by 3 bases and J by 5 bases, with 21 bases between the two germline ends. CDR3 length: 17 residues. CDR3 coding DNA: TGTGCCAGCAGCTCTAGACCCCCGGGTACTCGGGATCAGCCCCAGCATTTT. It encodes CASSSRPPGTRDQPQHF.

The V and J genes are TRBV29-1 and TRBJ2-1; 12 nucleotides agree with TRBD2. Looked up from germline, CDR1 is SQVTM and CDR2 is ANQGSEA. V trimming: 3 bases; J trimming: 4 bases; junction bases outside the gene matches: 4. The CDR3 spans 15 residues. The CDR3 sequence: CSVDGGLAGYNEQFF. The CDR3, as DNA: TGCAGCGTTGACGGGGGACTAGCGGGTTACAATGAGCAGTTCTTC.

V and J are TRBV11-2 and TRBJ2-6; TRBD1 might be the D (5 bases). CDR3 length: 17 residues. Trimming removed 6 bases at V and 0 bases at J, with 15 bases between. Germline CDR1 is SGHAT and CDR2 is FQNNGV. This CDR3 is CASSTRQLSSGANVLTF. DNA for the CDR3: TGTGCCAGCAGTACCAGACAGTTAAGCTCTGGGGCCAACGTCCTGACTTTC. The full variable domain, rest sourced from reference TRBV11-2 and TRBJ2-6, is EAGVAQSPRYKIIEKRQSVAFWCNPISGHATLYWYQQILGQGPKLLIQFQNNGVVDDSQLPKDRFSAERLKGVDSTLKIQPAKLEDSAVYLCASSTRQLSSGANVLTFGAGSRLTVL.

The chain combines TRBV29-1 with TRBJ2-3, with D unclear. The CDR3 extends over 11 amino acids. Per the germline V gene, CDR1 is SQVTM and CDR2 is ANQGSEA. V shed 5 bases and J shed 0 bases, with 3 bases lying between them. The CDR3 sequence is CSVYSTDTQYF. The DNA for the CDR3 is TGCAGCGTTTACAGCACAGATACGCAGTATTTT.

The rearrangement uses TRBV3-1 and TRBJ2-7, with D tentatively TRBD2 (6 bases). The CDR3 contains 14 residues. V lost 4 bases and J 4 bases, leaving 14 bases between the germline ends. Germline assignment: CDR1 LGHDT and CDR2 YNNKEL (reference sequence). CDR3 nucleotide sequence: TGTGCCAGCAGCCGACTAGACGGGGCTTACGAGCAGTACTTC. Amino acids: CASSRLDGAYEQYF.

This chain links TRBV20-1 with TRBJ2-5; D is ambiguous. CDR1 is DFQATT, CDR2 SNEGSKA, per germline (reference sequence). The CDR3 runs to 11 residues. V lost 5 bases and J 11 bases, leaving 15 bases between the germline ends. The CDR3 bases are TGCAGTGCTGGGCCTTGGAATGAGCAGTACTTC. Translating it yields CSAGPWNEQYF.

The chain joins TRBV2 to TRBJ2-3, with 8 bases matching TRBD2. The CDR3 extends over 15 amino acids. CDR1 SNHLY and CDR2 FYNNEI come from the germline V gene. With 8 bases clipped from V and 0 bases from J, the junction kept 7 bases outside the gene matches. The CDR3 DNA sequence: TGTGCCAGCGGTAGAGCGGGAGTGAGCACAGATACGCAGTATTTT. It yields the protein CASGRAGVSTDTQYF. Full variable domain (remainder filled in from reference TRBV2 and TRBJ2-3): EPEVTQTPSHQVTQMGQEVILRCVPISNHLYFYWYRQILGQKVEFLVSFYNNEISEKSEIFDDQFSVERPDGSNFTLKIRSTKLEDSAMYFCASGRAGVSTDTQYFGPGTRLTVL.

The chain employs TRBV3-1 and TRBJ2-5; 10 nucleotides match TRBD1. Germline V gene sequence: CDR1 LGHDT, CDR2 YNNKEL (reference sequence). With V trimmed by 7 bases and J by 4 bases, 9 bases remained unmatched. CDR3 size: 15 residues. The CDR3 DNA reads TGTGCCAGCATCGGGACAGGGGACGGAGGAGAGACCCAGTACTTC. The encoded protein is CASIGTGDGGETQYF.

This rearrangement joins TRBV4-3 to TRBJ2-7; D gene unclear. The CDR3 spans 14 residues. The germline CDR1 and CDR2 sequences are LGHNA and YSLEER. V was clipped by 5 bases and J by 0 bases, with 11 bases between them. CDR3: CASSKARYSYEQYF. CDR3 in DNA: TGCGCCAGCAGCAAAGCACGGTACTCCTACGAGCAGTACTTC.

The V and J genes are TRBV4-3 and TRBJ2-3; TRBD2 agrees at 7 bases. Per the germline V gene, CDR1 is LGHNA and CDR2 is YSLEER. Germline trimming cut 3 bases from V and 5 bases from J; bases unmatched to any gene: 5. The CDR3 loop spans 14 amino acids. The DNA for the CDR3 is TGCGCCAGCAGCCAGGCGGGAGTCGGAGATACGCAGTATTTT. Its translation: CASSQAGVGDTQYF.

This chain connects TRBV9 to TRBJ1-1; D uncertain. CDR1 SGDLS and CDR2 YYNGEE come from the germline V gene. Trimming cost V 4 bases and J 1 base, with 14 bases left between them. This CDR3 has 15 residues. In nucleotides, the CDR3 is TGTGCCAGCAGCCTCAACGCGGTTGGGAACACTGAAGCTTTCTTT. Translated: CASSLNAVGNTEAFF.

The chain recombines TRBV12-3 or TRBV12-4 with TRBJ1-2; D ambiguous. Deletions cut 8 bases from V and 0 bases from J, with 7 bases between. The CDR3 has 12 amino acids. CDR3 sequence: CASGRANYGYTF. CDR3 bases: TGTGCCAGCGGTCGGGCTAACTATGGCTACACCTTC.

In its sample, this clonotype was seen a few times. This chain links TRBV6-5 with TRBJ1-2; D is unresolved. Germline V lookup: CDR1 MNHEY, CDR2 SVGAGI. This CDR3 region has 14 residues. V lost 6 bases and J lost 6, with 17 bases in between. The CDR3 DNA follows: TGTGCCAGCAGCTACCCCGGGAGTCACAATGGCTACACCTTC. Its protein product is CASSYPGSHNGYTF.

The chain uses TRBV11-1 and TRBJ2-7; TRBD1 might be the D (6 bases). CDR3 size: 14 residues. Trimming took 5 bases from V and 2 from J, leaving 13 bases between them. Per germline, CDR1 SGHAT and CDR2 FQDESV (reference sequence). The chain's CDR3 is CASSPQGRTYEQYF. The CDR3 nucleotides read TGTGCCAGCAGCCCCCAGGGGCGAACCTACGAGCAGTACTTC.

This chain links TRBV5-5 with TRBJ2-7; 8 bases fit TRBD2. The V and J ends lost 4 bases and 1 base, in that order; junction bases with no gene match: 4. The CDR3 sequence is 14 residues long. CDR1 and CDR2 from the germline V gene are SGHKS and YYEKEE (reference sequence). In nucleotides, the CDR3 is TGTGCCAGCAGCATTAGCGGGACGTCCTACGAGCAGTACTTC. Protein: CASSISGTSYEQYF. Filled out from reference TRBV5-5 and TRBJ2-7, the complete variable domain reads DAGVTQSPTHLIKTRGQQVTLRCSPISGHKSVSWYQQVLGQGPQFIFQYYEKEERGRGNFPDRFSARQFPNYSSELNVNALLLGDSALYLCASSISGTSYEQYFGPGTRLTVT.

This clonotype has a handful of counts. The chain is built from TRBV20-1 and TRBJ2-3; weak D call: TRBD2 (5 bases). Germline CDR1 DFQATT, CDR2 SNEGSKA (reference sequence). This CDR3 has 15 residues. V shed 2 bases and J shed 0 bases, with 12 bases lying between them. CDR3 loop: CSARPAAVSTDTQYF. In DNA, the CDR3 is TGCAGTGCTAGACCGGCAGCGGTTAGCACAGATACGCAGTATTTT.

J is TRBJ2-1 and V is TRBV6-4; perhaps TRBD2 as D (5 bases). Germline values: CDR1 MRHNA, CDR2 SNTAGT. This CDR3 spans 16 amino acids. V was cut by 3 bases and J by 0 bases, with 12 bases left in between. The CDR3 here is CASSEFGSDSYNEQFF. CDR3 nucleotide sequence: TGTGCCAGCAGTGAGTTTGGTAGCGACTCCTACAATGAGCAGTTCTTC.

The V call is TRBV29-1, the J call TRBJ1-2; D possibly corresponds to TRBD1 (6 bases). CDR1 and CDR2 (germline): SQVTM, ANQGSEA. The V end lost 7 bases, the J end lost 2 bases, and 11 bases lay between the germline ends. This CDR3 comprises 12 residues. CDR3 loop: CSERTDNYGYTF. DNA for the CDR3: TGCAGCGAAAGGACAGACAACTATGGCTACACCTTC.

This clonotype was observed a handful of times. The chain recombines TRBV12-3 or TRBV12-4 with TRBJ2-3; 11 nucleotides line up with TRBD2. There are 15 residues in the CDR3. V lost 6 bases to trimming and J lost 2 bases; unmatched junction nucleotides: 4. Written as DNA, the CDR3 is TGTGCCAGCAGCCAACTAGCGGGAGTCACAGATACGCAGTATTTT. Translated: CASSQLAGVTDTQYF.

This clonotype showed up just a few times. This chain connects TRBV6-5 to TRBJ2-7; TRBD2 might be the D (6 bases). There are 15 residues in the CDR3. Germline CDR1 and CDR2: MNHEY and SVGAGI. Trimming stripped 6 bases from V and 2 bases from J, with 17 bases between. CDR3 residues: CASSPWAGLTYEQYF. The CDR3 region has the DNA TGTGCCAGCAGCCCTTGGGCGGGACTTACCTACGAGCAGTACTTC.